This T cell receptor (beta chain) was recovered during a study of metastatic and nonmetastatic thyroid tumors (dated by TCRdb to between 2020 and 2021). In terms of the full investigation: The researchers compared repertoires between peripheral blood samples and tumor or nodule tissue samples from patients with malignant or benign thyroid disease.

Comment on this clone: Its antigen target is currently unknown. No qualities accompany the bases; no much larger clone lies one base away.

A distance of 16 bases separates the germline ends of V and J, which lose 6 bases and 1 base respectively. Sequences SGHRS (CDR1) and YFSETQ (CDR2) are obtained from the germline V gene. The cysteine opens and the phenylalanine closes a CDR3 of 15 amino acids. The only DNA kept is the CDR3, 45 bases in frame from the first base. Library construction relied on PCR. The listed sequencing device is Illumina HiSeq 4000. High-throughput sequencing was used to profile the CDR3 region of the TCR beta-chain in every patient. As for how the authors treated the data: The researchers built a classifier to tell apart papillary thyroid cancer patients with distant metastasis, based on CDR3 differences among clinicopathological groups. The Shannon index was used to measure repertoire diversity, and the Morisita-Horn index was used to measure how similar tumor and blood repertoires were. TCRdb ran its own pipeline on the public reads, namely fastp trimming at Q25 and MiXCR clone calling, and kept in-frame beta chains. The V and J calls and clone size come from TCRdb's table, not from the authors' own analysis. The sample includes fewer than 7,500 clones, with under 45% observed a single time. In total, the top ten clones hold about 24% of the sample.

None of the patients had been given any treatment before thyroid surgery. Using T-cell receptor beta sequencing, the researchers looked back retrospectively at clinical samples from patients, gathered between the early 2010s and the late 2010s. Broad study findings and their caveats: In both blood and tumor samples, TCR beta diversity was reported to be significantly higher in malignant tumors than in benign nodules.

The source of this sequence is a female donor with papillary thyroid cancer or a benign thyroid nodule (not recorded which). Some clones in this sample may be carry-over from other donors' samples. Specimen: tumor tissue. The chain joins TRBV5-1 to TRBJ1-1; TRBD1 might be the D gene, on 5 matching bases. The CDR3 amino acid sequence is: CASTDSRIGNTEAFF. The sequenced DNA is TGCGCCAGCACCGACAGCCGTATAGGGAACACTGAAGCTTTCTTT.